This passage covers 8 T cell receptor beta chains from one sample sequenced in a study of multiple sclerosis patients with progressive multifocal leukoencephalopathy. Profiling relied on immunoSEQ multiplex PCR, and the TCRdb table lists in-frame clones only, not all of them. The table shows roughly 28,000 clones, with 85% to 90% occurring only once. The time point was: time of PML onset. The input for sequencing was PBMCs, taken from a patient treated with natalizumab. The receptors were gathered from a woman aged 25 to 39 with progressive multifocal leukoencephalopathy.

This chain joins TRBV5-5 and TRBJ2-3; D gene unclear. V was trimmed by 0 bases and J by 5 bases, leaving 4 bases between them. The CDR3 is 12 amino acids. The V gene's germline CDR1 is SGHKS and CDR2 YYEKEE (reference sequence). DNA of the CDR3: TGTGCCAGCAGCTTGGAGGGAGATACGCAGTATTTT. It codes for CASSLEGDTQYF.

The gene calls are TRBV25-1 and TRBJ1-1; D is unclear. V lost 2 bases and J 8 bases, leaving 12 bases between the germline ends. The length of the CDR3 is 13 residues. CDR1 and CDR2 from the germline V gene are MGHDK and SYGVNS. In nucleotides, the CDR3 is TGTGCCAGCAGTGAAGGAGCTCCCATCGAAGCTTTCTTT. Amino acid sequence: CASSEGAPIEAFF.

This clone has just a few counts. CDR3 coding DNA: TGCGCCAGCAGCCAAGATTTCTCTAGCGGGGACTACAATGAGCAGTTCTTC. Translating it yields CASSQDFSSGDYNEQFF. The chain recombines TRBV4-3 with TRBJ2-1, with 9 bases aligning to TRBD2. The J segment lost 3 bases and the V segment lost 0 bases, leaving 6 bases of the junction unmatched. This CDR3 comprises 17 residues. The V gene's germline CDR1 is LGHNA and CDR2 YSLEER.

The rearrangement joins TRBV5-6 to TRBJ2-3, with 13 bases lining up with TRBD2. The V segment lost 1 base and the J segment 6 bases; nucleotides outside the gene matches: 2. The CDR3 extends over 15 amino acids. Germline V gene lookup returns CDR1 SGHDT and CDR2 YYEEEE. In DNA form, the CDR3 reads TGTGCCAGCAGCTTGACTAGCGGGGGGGCGGATACGCAGTATTTT. Protein: CASSLTSGGADTQYF.

The chain is built from TRBV9 and TRBJ2-5; 8 bases line up with TRBD2. The DNA end is more similar to TRBJ2-7, so the J call may be wrong. This CDR3 is 13 amino acids long. Germline V gene data show CDR1 as SGDLS and CDR2 as YYNGEE. CDR3 in amino acids: CASSPGLGGEQYF. As DNA, the CDR3 is TGTGCCAGCAGCCCGGGACTAGGGGGCGAGCAGTACTTC.

V is TRBV7-2 and J is TRBJ2-7; D possibly corresponds to TRBD2 (6 bases). The CDR3 is made up of 13 amino acids. The germline V gene has CDR1 SGHTA and CDR2 FQGNSA. V lost 5 bases and J lost 2, with 10 bases in between. CDR3 loop: CASSPGLTYEQYF. DNA of the CDR3: TGTGCCAGCAGCCCGGGACTTACCTACGAGCAGTACTTC.

The V gene is TRBV19, the J gene TRBJ1-5, with D maybe TRBD1 (5 bases). Deletions cut 0 bases from V and 4 bases from J, with 10 bases between. Germline lookup yields CDR1 LNHDA and CDR2 SQIVND (reference sequence). The CDR3 is made up of 15 amino acids. CDR3 region: CASSIDRTHNQPQHF. For the CDR3, the DNA is TGTGCCAGTAGTATAGATCGGACACATAATCAGCCCCAGCATTTT.

The V call is TRBV4-2, the J call TRBJ2-5; D gene uncertain. The end of the DNA fits TRBJ2-7 better, so the J call may be wrong. This CDR3 spans 14 amino acids. Per germline, CDR1 LGHNA and CDR2 YNFKEQ. This CDR3 reads CASSQDTAKLEQYF. The DNA for the CDR3 is TGTGCCAGCAGCCAAGATACGGCCAAACTCGAGCAGTACTTC.